One sample yielded the 30 T cell receptor beta chains listed below, sequenced in a study of blood T cell repertoires in COVID-19. The assay was immunoSEQ multiplex PCR, and TCRdb's table has in-frame clones only and misses some. The top ten hold around 15% of the sample, which has around 250,000 clones, 70% to 90% seen once. Material: PBMCs or T cells enriched from blood (not recorded which). The source is a man younger than 35 who had recovered from COVID-19.

The rearrangement uses TRBV7-9 and TRBJ2-1, with D perhaps TRBD1 (5 bases). Germline V CDR1 and CDR2: SEHNR, FQNEAQ (reference sequence). This CDR3 has 16 residues. Trimming cost V 2 bases and J 2 bases, with 13 bases left between them. CDR3 nucleotides: TGTGCCAGCAGCTTATTTCGTGGGGCAGCCTACAATGAGCAGTTCTTC. This gives the protein CASSLFRGAAYNEQFF.

The chain couples TRBV5-1 to TRBJ2-2; D possibly corresponds to TRBD1 (6 bases). With 6 bases removed from V and 1 base from J, the gap between germline ends came to 13 bases. This CDR3 is 15 amino acids long. Germline V gene data show CDR1 as SGHRS and CDR2 as YFSETQ. CDR3 amino acids: CASNLGGQNTGELFF. CDR3 sequence (DNA): TGCGCCAGCAACCTAGGGGGTCAGAACACCGGGGAGCTGTTTTTT.

This chain joins TRBV28 and TRBJ1-5, with no clear D. Germline assignment: CDR1 MDHEN and CDR2 SYDVKM. CDR3 length equals 13 residues. V was cut by 6 bases and J by 0 bases, with 6 bases left in between. The CDR3 region is CASSRDSNQPQHF. CDR3 DNA sequence: TGTGCCAGCAGCCGAGATAGCAATCAGCCCCAGCATTTT.

Concerning this clone: One junction end disagrees with the germline gene, perhaps due to a read error. This rearrangement joins TRBV7-7 to TRBJ2-1, with 8 bases identical to TRBD1. Germline loops: CDR1 SSHAT, CDR2 FNYEAQ (reference sequence). This CDR3 region has 13 residues. The CDR3: CASSSDRDNEQFF. CDR3 coding DNA: TGTGCTAGCAGCTCGGACAGGGACAATGAGCAGTTCTTC.

The chain has TRBV6-2 or TRBV6-3 and TRBJ2-2; 7 nucleotides agree with TRBD1. Germline CDR1 reads MNHEY; CDR2 reads SVGEGT. V gave up 5 bases and J gave up 3 bases; unmatched junction bases: 6. The CDR3 consists of 15 residues. The CDR3 DNA sequence: TGTGCCAGCAGTGACTGGGACAGATACACCGGGGAGCTGTTTTTT. The encoded protein is CASSDWDRYTGELFF.

Only a few counts were recorded for this clone. This chain uses TRBV19 with TRBJ2-2; D is unclear. CDR1 and CDR2 from the germline V gene are LNHDA and SQIVND (reference sequence). This CDR3 is 14 amino acids long. V shed 4 bases and J shed 2 bases, with 8 bases lying between them. The CDR3 protein is CASSNQINTGELFF. CDR3 DNA: TGTGCCAGTAGTAATCAGATCAACACCGGGGAGCTGTTTTTT.

The CDR3 nucleotides read TGTGCCAGCTCACCTGCAGGGCGGACGAACACTGAAGCTTTCTTT. Translating it yields CASSPAGRTNTEAFF. The J gene is TRBJ1-1, the V gene TRBV18; perhaps TRBD1 as D (5 bases). CDR1 is KGHSH, CDR2 LQKENI, per germline. The CDR3 has 15 amino acids. V was pared by 3 bases and J by 1 base, with 12 bases between.

The gene calls are TRBV29-1 and TRBJ2-3; 8 bases line up with TRBD1. The J segment lost 3 bases and the V segment lost 6 bases, leaving 8 bases of the junction unmatched. Germline CDR1 is SQVTM and CDR2 is ANQGSEA. The CDR3 is 14 amino acids. CDR3 coding DNA: TGCAGCGTACGCCGGGACAGGTTGACAGATACGCAGTATTTT. Translating gives CSVRRDRLTDTQYF.

The J gene is TRBJ1-1, the V gene TRBV13, with D unresolved. Trimming left V 5 bases short and J 4 bases short, with 11 bases between. There are 13 residues in the CDR3. Germline V CDR1 and CDR2: PRHDT, FYEKMQ (reference sequence). The CDR3 here is CASSPRSGTEAFF. The CDR3 DNA is TGTGCCAGCAGCCCTAGATCGGGCACTGAAGCTTTCTTT.

In this sample, this clone turned up a few times. The V gene is TRBV5-1, the J gene TRBJ2-2; D is unclear. In germline, CDR1 is SGHRS, CDR2 YFSETQ. The CDR3 has 15 residues. With 2 bases removed from V and 1 base from J, the gap between germline ends came to 9 bases. Here the CDR3 reads CASSFVLMNTGELFF. The CDR3 bases are TGCGCCAGCAGCTTTGTACTAATGAACACCGGGGAGCTGTTTTTT.

This chain uses TRBV28 with TRBJ1-5; tentative D call: TRBD1 (6 bases). V lost 2 bases and J lost 0, with 11 bases in between. The CDR3 sequence is 16 residues long. Germline CDR1 reads MDHEN; CDR2 reads SYDVKM. The CDR3: CASSLSSRGSNQPQHF. As DNA, the CDR3 is TGTGCCAGCAGTTTAAGTTCCAGGGGTAGCAATCAGCCCCAGCATTTT.

This clone was seen a single time. The chain links TRBV2 to TRBJ1-1, with D unresolved. The ends were cut back, 8 bases at V and 7 bases at J, with 17 bases in the middle. This CDR3 is built from 13 residues. Germline CDR1 and CDR2: SNHLY and FYNNEI. In nucleotides, the CDR3 is TGTGCCAGCGGGCGGGTTTTGGTGGATGAAGCTTTCTTT. This codes for CASGRVLVDEAFF.

V gene TRBV11-2 combines with J gene TRBJ2-1; 7 bases align to TRBD2. CDR3 size: 19 residues. Germline V gives CDR1 SGHAT, CDR2 FQNNGV. Trimming removed 2 bases from V and 4 bases from J; junction bases left unmatched: 17. CDR3 bases: TGTGCCAGCAGCTTATTTATCGGGGAGCGGGACGATATATACAATGAGCAGTTCTTC. Its translation is CASSLFIGERDDIYNEQFF. Combining the CDR3 with reference TRBV11-2 and TRBJ2-1 gives the whole variable domain EAGVAQSPRYKIIEKRQSVAFWCNPISGHATLYWYQQILGQGPKLLIQFQNNGVVDDSQLPKDRFSAERLKGVDSTLKIQPAKLEDSAVYLCASSLFIGERDDIYNEQFFGPGTRLTVL.

The chain employs TRBV10-3 and TRBJ1-1; no clear D gene. The CDR3 contains 16 residues. The ends were cut back, 5 bases at V and 5 bases at J, with 21 bases in the middle. The germline V gene encodes CDR1 ENHRY and CDR2 SYGVKD. The CDR3 is CAISPAGEEGPTEAFF. In DNA form, the CDR3 reads TGTGCCATCAGTCCGGCTGGGGAGGAAGGTCCGACTGAAGCTTTCTTT.

The V gene is TRBV11-1, the J gene TRBJ2-2; 7 nucleotides agree with TRBD2. Germline loops: CDR1 SGHAT, CDR2 FQDESV (reference sequence). The CDR3 runs to 15 residues. V shed 2 bases and J 1 base; nucleotides not matched to a gene: 1. In DNA form, the CDR3 reads TGTGCCAGCAGCTTACTAGCGGAGAACACCGGGGAGCTGTTTTTT. Protein product: CASSLLAENTGELFF.

The chain has TRBV10-2 and TRBJ2-2; 9 positions match TRBD1. The CDR3 length is 15 residues. J gave up 7 bases and V 5 bases, and 8 bases lay outside the gene matches. Germline loops: CDR1 WSHSY, CDR2 SAAADI. The CDR3 region is CASSNPGQGRGELFF. As DNA, the CDR3 is TGCGCCAGCAGTAATCCGGGACAGGGACGCGGGGAGCTGTTTTTT.

V gene TRBV12-5 combines with J gene TRBJ2-2, with D possibly being TRBD2 (5 bases). Trimming took 2 bases from V and 4 from J, leaving 14 bases between them. The germline gives CDR1 LGHNT, CDR2 FRNRAP. The CDR3 is 16 residues long. CDR3 loop: CASGLILGLATGELFF. Here the CDR3 DNA reads TGTGCTAGTGGTTTGATACTAGGACTCGCCACCGGGGAGCTGTTTTTT. The full variable domain, in which reference TRBV12-5 and TRBJ2-2 provide the parts outside the CDR3, is DARVTQTPRHKVTEMGQEVTMRCQPILGHNTVFWYRQTMMQGLELLAYFRNRAPLDDSGMPKDRFSAEMPDATLATLKIQPSEPRDSAVYFCASGLILGLATGELFFGEGSRLTVL.

In its sample, this clone was seen a few times. This rearrangement joins TRBV5-4 to TRBJ2-1; D is unresolved. The ends were cut back, 4 bases at V and 4 bases at J, with 18 bases in the middle. Germline loops: CDR1 SGHNT, CDR2 YYREEE (reference sequence). The CDR3 runs to 16 residues. CDR3 residues: CASSPQMNRGYNEQFF. The CDR3, as DNA: TGTGCCAGCAGCCCTCAAATGAATAGAGGATACAATGAGCAGTTCTTC.

V and J are TRBV4-2 and TRBJ2-5; 11 positions agree with TRBD2. The CDR3 is 16 residues long. Trimming cost V 1 base and J 3 bases; bases outside gene matches: 4. Germline lookup yields CDR1 LGHNA and CDR2 YNFKEQ. The CDR3 loop reads CASSQGLAGSKETQYF. CDR3 in DNA: TGTGCCAGCAGCCAAGGACTAGCGGGATCTAAAGAGACCCAGTACTTC.

The rearrangement links TRBV4-2 to TRBJ2-7; 11 nucleotides align to TRBD2. The CDR3 spans 14 residues. The germline CDR1 and CDR2 sequences are LGHNA and YNFKEQ. Losses at the gene ends were 4 bases for V and 7 bases for J; bases not matched to a gene: 6. CDR3 residues: CASSRPTSGEEQYF. The DNA for the CDR3 is TGTGCCAGCAGCCGCCCGACTAGCGGGGAGGAGCAGTACTTC.

The V gene is TRBV11-3, the J gene TRBJ2-2; the match to TRBD2 covers 14 bases. The CDR3 is 19 residues long. V was clipped by 2 bases and J by 4 bases; unmatched bases: 9. Germline lookup yields CDR1 SGHNT and CDR2 YENEEA. The CDR3 region has the DNA TGTGCCAGCAGCTTAATATTTCTCGGGACTAGCGGGGGCACCGGGGAGCTGTTTTTT. It specifies CASSLIFLGTSGGTGELFF.

The CDR3 nucleotides are TGTGCCAGCAGCTTAGACCTTATCAGCGCCAATGAGCAGTTCTTC. This gives the protein CASSLDLISANEQFF. This chain links TRBV7-9 with TRBJ2-1; D is unresolved. Trimming cost V 1 base and J 6 bases, with 13 bases left between them. Germline-derived CDR1 and CDR2 are SEHNR and FQNEAQ (reference sequence). This CDR3 region has 15 residues.

The chain combines TRBV28 with TRBJ2-7; 9 positions match TRBD2. With V trimmed by 3 bases and J by 0 bases, 3 bases remained unmatched. CDR3 length equals 15 residues. Germline CDR1 reads MDHEN; CDR2 reads SYDVKM. CDR3 amino acids: CASSFRTSDSYEQYF. CDR3 coding DNA: TGTGCCAGCAGTTTCAGGACTAGCGACTCCTACGAGCAGTACTTC.

The chain employs TRBV10-2 and TRBJ1-3, with 9 bases matching TRBD1. The CDR3 is made up of 18 amino acids. CDR1 is WSHSY, CDR2 SAAADI, per germline. V shed 8 bases, J shed 0 bases, and the junction held 14 bases outside the gene matches. The CDR3 region is CASGGTGPTLISGNTIYF. The DNA for the CDR3 is TGCGCCAGCGGGGGGACAGGGCCGACCCTAATCTCTGGAAACACCATATATTTT.

The chain uses TRBV5-1 and TRBJ2-2; a possible D gene is TRBD1 (5 bases). Per the germline V gene, CDR1 is SGHRS and CDR2 is YFSETQ. Trimming took 2 bases from V and 0 from J, leaving 5 bases between them. CDR3 size: 14 residues. CDR3 sequence reads: CASSLQANTGELFF. The DNA of the CDR3 is TGCGCCAGCAGCTTACAGGCGAACACCGGGGAGCTGTTTTTT.

DNA of the CDR3: TGTGCCAGCAGCTTAGCTGCAGGGGTGGATCAGCCCCAGCATTTT. Protein: CASSLAAGVDQPQHF. The genes are TRBV7-2 and TRBJ1-5; D is possibly TRBD1 (6 bases). The V gene lost 0 bases and the J gene lost 5 bases, with 11 bases spanning the gap. CDR3 size: 15 residues. Germline V gene lookup returns CDR1 SGHTA and CDR2 FQGNSA.

The V and J genes are TRBV9 and TRBJ2-1; possibly TRBD1 for D (6 bases). This CDR3 has 14 residues. Trimming took off 5 bases at V and 2 bases at J, with 11 bases between the two ends. CDR1 is SGDLS and CDR2 is YYNGEE in the germline V gene. Written as DNA, the CDR3 is TGTGCCAGCAGGCCCGGGGACACCTACAATGAGCAGTTCTTC. Its translation is CASRPGDTYNEQFF.

The chain recombines TRBV7-8 with TRBJ1-5, with no clear D. This CDR3 spans 16 amino acids. The V and J ends lost 0 bases and 1 base respectively, with 10 bases between them. Germline CDR1 and CDR2: SGHVS and FQNEAQ. The CDR3 nucleotides read TGTGCCAGCAGCTTAGCGGCAGGATCAAGCAATCAGCCCCAGCATTTT. Translation: CASSLAAGSSNQPQHF.

CDR3 loop: CATDGGKGETQYF. The DNA of the CDR3 is TGTGCCACAGACGGGGGTAAGGGAGAGACCCAGTACTTC. The chain is built from TRBV6-5 and TRBJ2-5; D might be TRBD2 (6 bases). This CDR3 contains 13 residues. Per the germline V gene, CDR1 is MNHEY and CDR2 is SVGAGI. The V and J ends lost 10 bases and 4 bases respectively, with 16 bases between them.

The chain's CDR3 is CASSEPSGIYEQYF. CDR3 sequence (DNA): TGTGCCAGCAGTGAACCTAGCGGGATCTACGAGCAGTACTTC. The chain uses TRBV6-1 and TRBJ2-7; 9 bases are a match to TRBD2. With V trimmed by 2 bases and J by 3 bases, 2 bases remained unmatched. The CDR3 extends over 14 amino acids. CDR1 is MNHNS, CDR2 SASEGT, per germline.